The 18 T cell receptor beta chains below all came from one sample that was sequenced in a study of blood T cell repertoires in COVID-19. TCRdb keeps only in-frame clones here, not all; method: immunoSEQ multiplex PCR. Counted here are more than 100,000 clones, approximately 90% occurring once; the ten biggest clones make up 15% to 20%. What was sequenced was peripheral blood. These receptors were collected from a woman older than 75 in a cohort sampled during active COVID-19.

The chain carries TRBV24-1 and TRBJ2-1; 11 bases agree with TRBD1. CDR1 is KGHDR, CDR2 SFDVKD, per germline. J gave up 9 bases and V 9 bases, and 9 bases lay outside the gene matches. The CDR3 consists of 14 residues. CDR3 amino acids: CATAGTGGTGEQFF. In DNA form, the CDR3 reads TGTGCCACCGCCGGGACAGGGGGGACGGGTGAGCAGTTCTTC.

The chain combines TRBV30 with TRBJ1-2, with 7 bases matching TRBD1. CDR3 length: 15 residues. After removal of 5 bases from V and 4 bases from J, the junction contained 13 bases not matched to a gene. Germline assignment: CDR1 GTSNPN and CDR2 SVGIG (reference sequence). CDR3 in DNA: TGTGCCTGGGTCCTACAGGGGATGCGGGTCTATGGCTACACCTTC. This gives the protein CAWVLQGMRVYGYTF.

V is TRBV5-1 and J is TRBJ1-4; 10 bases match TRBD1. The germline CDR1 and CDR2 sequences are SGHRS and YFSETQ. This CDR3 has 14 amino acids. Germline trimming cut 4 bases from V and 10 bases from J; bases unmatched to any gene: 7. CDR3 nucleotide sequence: TGCGCCAGCAGCCTTCGACAGGGGGCGGGAAAACTGTTTTTT. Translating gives CASSLRQGAGKLFF.

CDR3: CATSDKDRLSSYEQYF. Here the CDR3 DNA reads TGTGCCACCAGTGACAAGGACAGGTTAAGCTCCTACGAGCAGTACTTC. The chain couples TRBV24-1 to TRBJ2-7; 7 bases are a match to TRBD1. The germline gives CDR1 KGHDR, CDR2 SFDVKD. The CDR3 has 16 amino acids. V lost 4 bases and J lost 0; bases outside the gene matches: 8.

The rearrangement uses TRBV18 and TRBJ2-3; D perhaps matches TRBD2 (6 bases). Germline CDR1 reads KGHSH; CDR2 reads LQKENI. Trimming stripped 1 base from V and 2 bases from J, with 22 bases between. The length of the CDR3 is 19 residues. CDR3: CASSPRGPGSPKSTDTQYF. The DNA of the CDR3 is TGTGCCAGCTCACCACGGGGACCCGGGAGTCCCAAGTCCACAGATACGCAGTATTTT.

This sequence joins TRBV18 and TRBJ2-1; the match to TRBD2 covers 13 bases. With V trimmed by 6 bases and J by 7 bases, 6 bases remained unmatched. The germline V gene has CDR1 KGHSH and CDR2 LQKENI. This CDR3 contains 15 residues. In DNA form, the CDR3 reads TGTGCCAGCTCCCCGACTAGCGGGAGGACGAATGAGCAGTTCTTC. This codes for CASSPTSGRTNEQFF.

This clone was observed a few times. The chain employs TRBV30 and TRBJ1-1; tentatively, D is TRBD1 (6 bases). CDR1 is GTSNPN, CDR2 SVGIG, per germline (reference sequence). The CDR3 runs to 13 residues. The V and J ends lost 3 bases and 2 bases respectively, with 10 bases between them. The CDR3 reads CAWRQQGNTEAFF. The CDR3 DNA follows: TGTGCCTGGAGACAACAGGGAAACACTGAAGCTTTCTTT.

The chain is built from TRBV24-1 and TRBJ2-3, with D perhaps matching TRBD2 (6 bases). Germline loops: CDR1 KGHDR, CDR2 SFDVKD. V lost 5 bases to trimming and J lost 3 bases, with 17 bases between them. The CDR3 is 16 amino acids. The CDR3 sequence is CATSGGAVSGTDTQYF. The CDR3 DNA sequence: TGTGCCACCAGTGGCGGGGCAGTATCGGGAACAGATACGCAGTATTTT.

CDR3 nucleotide sequence: TGTGCCAGCAACCCCAGGGGGCCTACCTACGAGCAGTACTTC. Translating it yields CASNPRGPTYEQYF. The rearrangement joins TRBV11-3 to TRBJ2-7, with 8 bases identical to TRBD1. Germline-derived CDR1 and CDR2 are SGHNT and YENEEA. The CDR3 sequence is 14 residues long. Unmatched junction bases numbered 7, after V lost 7 bases and J lost 2 bases.

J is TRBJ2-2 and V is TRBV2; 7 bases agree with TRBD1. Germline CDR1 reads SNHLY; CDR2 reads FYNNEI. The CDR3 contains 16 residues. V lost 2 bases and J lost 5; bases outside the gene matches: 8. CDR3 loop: CASSEFRGLMTGELFF. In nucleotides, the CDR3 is TGTGCCAGCAGTGAATTTAGGGGGCTCATGACCGGGGAGCTGTTTTTT. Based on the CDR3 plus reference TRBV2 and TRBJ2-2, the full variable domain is EPEVTQTPSHQVTQMGQEVILRCVPISNHLYFYWYRQILGQKVEFLVSFYNNEISEKSEIFDDQFSVERPDGSNFTLKIRSTKLEDSAMYFCASSEFRGLMTGELFFGEGSRLTVL.

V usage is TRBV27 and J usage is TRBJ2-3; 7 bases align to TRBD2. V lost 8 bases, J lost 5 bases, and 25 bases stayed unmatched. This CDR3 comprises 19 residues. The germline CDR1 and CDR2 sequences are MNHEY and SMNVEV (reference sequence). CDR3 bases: TGTGCCAGCGGTCCGGAACGGGAGGACATTTGGGCCCCCCTAGATACGCAGTATTTT. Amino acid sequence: CASGPEREDIWAPLDTQYF.

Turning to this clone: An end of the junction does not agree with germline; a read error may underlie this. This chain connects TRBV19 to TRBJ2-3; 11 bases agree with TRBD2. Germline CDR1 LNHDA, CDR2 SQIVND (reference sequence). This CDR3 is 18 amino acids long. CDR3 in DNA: TGTGCCAGTGCACCCGTTCTAGCGGGAGGCCCAAGCACATATACGCAGTATTTT. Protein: CASAPVLAGGPSTYTQYF.

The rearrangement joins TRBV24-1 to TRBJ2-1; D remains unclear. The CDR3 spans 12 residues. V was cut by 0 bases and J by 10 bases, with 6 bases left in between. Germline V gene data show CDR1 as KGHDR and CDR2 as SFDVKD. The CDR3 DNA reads TGTGCCACCAGTGATTTGCGCAGGGAGCAGTTCTTC. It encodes CATSDLRREQFF.

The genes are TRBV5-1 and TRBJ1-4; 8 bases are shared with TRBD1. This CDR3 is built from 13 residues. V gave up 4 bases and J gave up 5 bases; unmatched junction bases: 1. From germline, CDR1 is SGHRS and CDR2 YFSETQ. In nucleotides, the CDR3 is TGCGCCAGCAGCCGGACAGGGAATGAAAAACTGTTTTTT. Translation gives CASSRTGNEKLFF.

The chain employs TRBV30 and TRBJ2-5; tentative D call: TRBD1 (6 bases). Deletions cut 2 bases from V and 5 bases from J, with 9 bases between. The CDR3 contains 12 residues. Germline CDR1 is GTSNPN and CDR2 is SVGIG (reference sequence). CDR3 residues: CAWSPGVETQYF. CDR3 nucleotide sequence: TGTGCCTGGAGTCCAGGGGTCGAGACCCAGTACTTC.

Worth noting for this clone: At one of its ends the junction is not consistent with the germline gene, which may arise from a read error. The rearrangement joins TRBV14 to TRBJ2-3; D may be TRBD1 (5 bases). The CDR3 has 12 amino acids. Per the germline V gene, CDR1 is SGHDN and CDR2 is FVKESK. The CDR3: CASSQLTVTQYF. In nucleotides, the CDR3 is TGTGCCAGCAGCCAGCTGACAGTTACGCAGTATTTT. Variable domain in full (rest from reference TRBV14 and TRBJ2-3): EAGVTQFPSHSVIEKGQTVTLRCDPISGHDNLYWYRRVMGKEIKFLLHFVKESKQDESGMPNNRFLAERTGGTYSTLKVQPAELEDSGVYFCASSQLTVTQYFGPGTRLTVL.

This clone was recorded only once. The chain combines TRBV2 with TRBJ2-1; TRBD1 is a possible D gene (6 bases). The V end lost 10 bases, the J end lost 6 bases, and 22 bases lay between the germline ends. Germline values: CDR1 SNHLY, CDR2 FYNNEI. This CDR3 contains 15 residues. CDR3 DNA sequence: TGTGCCATCGAACCCCAGGGGCTCGCCGCCAATGAGCAGTTCTTC. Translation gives CAIEPQGLAANEQFF.

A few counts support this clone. CDR3 bases: TGCGCCAGCAGCAGGTCCTATCGGGATCATGAAAAACTGTTTTTT. Translating gives CASSRSYRDHEKLFF. This sequence joins TRBV5-1 and TRBJ1-4; D is undetermined. Germline CDR1 is SGHRS and CDR2 is YFSETQ. The CDR3 consists of 15 residues. Between the trimmed V and J ends, which lost 4 bases and 6 bases, there was a span of 16 bases.